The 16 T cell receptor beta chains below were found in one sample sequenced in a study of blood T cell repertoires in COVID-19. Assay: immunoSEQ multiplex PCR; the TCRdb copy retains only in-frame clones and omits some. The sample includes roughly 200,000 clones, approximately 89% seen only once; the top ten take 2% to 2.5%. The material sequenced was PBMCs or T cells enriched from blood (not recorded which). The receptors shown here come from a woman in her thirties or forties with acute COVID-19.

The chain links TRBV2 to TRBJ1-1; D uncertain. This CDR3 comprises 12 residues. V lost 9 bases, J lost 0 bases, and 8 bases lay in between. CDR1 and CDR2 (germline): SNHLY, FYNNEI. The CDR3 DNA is TGTGCCAGTGGCGGGTTGAACACTGAAGCTTTCTTT. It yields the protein CASGGLNTEAFF.

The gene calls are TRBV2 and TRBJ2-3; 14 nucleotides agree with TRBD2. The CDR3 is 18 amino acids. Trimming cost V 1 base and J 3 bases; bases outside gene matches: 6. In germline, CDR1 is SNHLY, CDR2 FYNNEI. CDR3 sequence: CASSEGTSGGRGTDTQYF. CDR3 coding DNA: TGTGCCAGCAGTGAAGGGACTAGCGGGGGGCGGGGAACAGATACGCAGTATTTT.

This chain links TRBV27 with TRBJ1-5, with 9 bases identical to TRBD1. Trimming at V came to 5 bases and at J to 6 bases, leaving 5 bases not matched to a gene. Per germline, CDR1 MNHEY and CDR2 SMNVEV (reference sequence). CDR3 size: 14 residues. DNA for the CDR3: TGTGCCAGCAGTCTACAGGGGGCTGCTCAGCCCCAGCATTTT. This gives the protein CASSLQGAAQPQHF.

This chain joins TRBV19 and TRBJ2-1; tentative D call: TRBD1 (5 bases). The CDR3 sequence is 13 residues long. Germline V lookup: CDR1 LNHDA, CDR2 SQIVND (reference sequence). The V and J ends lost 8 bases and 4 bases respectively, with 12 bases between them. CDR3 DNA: TGTGCCAGTTCTGATGACAGATACAATGAGCAGTTCTTC. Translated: CASSDDRYNEQFF.

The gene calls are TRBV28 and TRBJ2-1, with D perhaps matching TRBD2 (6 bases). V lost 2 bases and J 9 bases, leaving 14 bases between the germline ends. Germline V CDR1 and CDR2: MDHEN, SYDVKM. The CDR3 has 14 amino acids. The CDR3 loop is CASSLAGFKGEQFF. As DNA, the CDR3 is TGTGCCAGCAGTTTAGCGGGGTTTAAAGGTGAGCAGTTCTTC.

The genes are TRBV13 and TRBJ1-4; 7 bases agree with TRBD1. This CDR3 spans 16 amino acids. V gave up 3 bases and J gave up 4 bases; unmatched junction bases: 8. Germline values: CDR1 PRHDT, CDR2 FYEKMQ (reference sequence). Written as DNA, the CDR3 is TGTGCCAGCAGCTTCACGACCGGGACAGTTAATGAAAAACTGTTTTTT. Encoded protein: CASSFTTGTVNEKLFF.

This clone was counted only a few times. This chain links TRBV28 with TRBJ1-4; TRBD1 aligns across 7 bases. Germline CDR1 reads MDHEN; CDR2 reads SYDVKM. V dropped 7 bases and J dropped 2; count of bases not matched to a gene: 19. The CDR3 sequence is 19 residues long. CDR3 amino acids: CASTSWAVRQGGTNEKLFF. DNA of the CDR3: TGTGCCAGCACCTCCTGGGCCGTGCGACAGGGCGGGACTAATGAAAAACTGTTTTTT.

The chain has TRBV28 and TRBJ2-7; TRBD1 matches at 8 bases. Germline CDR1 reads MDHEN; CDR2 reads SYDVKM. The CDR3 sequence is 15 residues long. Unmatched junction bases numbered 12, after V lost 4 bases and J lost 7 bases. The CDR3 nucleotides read TGTGCCAGCAGTTCCCCGGGACAGGCCCGCTATGAGCAGTACTTC. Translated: CASSSPGQARYEQYF. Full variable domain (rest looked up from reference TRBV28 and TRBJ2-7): DVKVTQSSRYLVKRTGEKVFLECVQDMDHENMFWYRQDPGLGLRLIYFSYDVKMKEKGDIPEGYSVSREKKERFSLILESASTNQTSMYLCASSSPGQARYEQYFGPGTRLTVT.

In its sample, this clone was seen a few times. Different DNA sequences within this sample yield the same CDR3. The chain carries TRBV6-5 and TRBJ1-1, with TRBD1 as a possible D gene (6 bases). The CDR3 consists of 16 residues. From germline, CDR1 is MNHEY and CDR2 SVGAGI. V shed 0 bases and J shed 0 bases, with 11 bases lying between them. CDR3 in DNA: TGTGCCAGCAGTTACTCGCCTCAGGGGATGAACACTGAAGCTTTCTTT. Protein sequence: CASSYSPQGMNTEAFF.

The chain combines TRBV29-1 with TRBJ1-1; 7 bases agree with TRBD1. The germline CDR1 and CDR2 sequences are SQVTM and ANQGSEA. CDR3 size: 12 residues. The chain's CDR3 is CSTSGGKTEAFF. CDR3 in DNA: TGCAGTACCTCAGGGGGGAAGACTGAAGCTTTCTTT.

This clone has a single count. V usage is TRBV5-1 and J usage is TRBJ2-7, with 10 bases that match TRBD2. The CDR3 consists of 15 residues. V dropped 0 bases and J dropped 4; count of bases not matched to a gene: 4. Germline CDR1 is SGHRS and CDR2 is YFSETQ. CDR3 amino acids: CASSLDSGRTYEQYF. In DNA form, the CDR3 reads TGCGCCAGCAGCTTGGATAGCGGGAGGACTTACGAGCAGTACTTC.

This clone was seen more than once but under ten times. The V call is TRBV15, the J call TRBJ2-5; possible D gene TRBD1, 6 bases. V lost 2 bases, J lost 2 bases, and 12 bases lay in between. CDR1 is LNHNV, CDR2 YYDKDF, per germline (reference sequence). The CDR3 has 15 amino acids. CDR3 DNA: TGTGCCACCAGCAGATGGAAACAGGGACAAGAGACCCAGTACTTC. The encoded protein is CATSRWKQGQETQYF.

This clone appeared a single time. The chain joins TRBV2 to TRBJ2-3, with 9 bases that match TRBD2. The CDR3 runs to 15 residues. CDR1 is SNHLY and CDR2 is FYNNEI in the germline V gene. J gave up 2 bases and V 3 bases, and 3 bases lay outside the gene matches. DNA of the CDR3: TGTGCCAGCAGTGATATAGCGGGGGTCACAGATACGCAGTATTTT. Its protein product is CASSDIAGVTDTQYF.

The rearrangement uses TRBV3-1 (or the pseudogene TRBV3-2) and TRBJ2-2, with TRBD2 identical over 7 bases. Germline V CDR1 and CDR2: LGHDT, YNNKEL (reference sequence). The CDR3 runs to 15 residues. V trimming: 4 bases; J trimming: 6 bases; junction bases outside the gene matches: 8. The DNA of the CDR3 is TGTGCCAGCAGCCTGGGGGAACTAGCGTCCGGGGAGCTGTTTTTT. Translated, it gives CASSLGELASGELFF.

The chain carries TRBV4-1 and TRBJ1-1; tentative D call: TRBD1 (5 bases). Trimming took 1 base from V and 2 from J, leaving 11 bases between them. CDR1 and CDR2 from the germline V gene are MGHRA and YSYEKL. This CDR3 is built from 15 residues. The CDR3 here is CASSQVQGGNTEAFF. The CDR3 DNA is TGCGCCAGCAGCCAAGTCCAGGGTGGAAACACTGAAGCTTTCTTT.

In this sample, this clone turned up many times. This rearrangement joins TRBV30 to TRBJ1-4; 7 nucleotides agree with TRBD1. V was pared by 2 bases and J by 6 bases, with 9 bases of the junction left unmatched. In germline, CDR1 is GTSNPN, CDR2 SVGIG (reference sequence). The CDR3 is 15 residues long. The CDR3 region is CAWSSYRGLDEKLFF. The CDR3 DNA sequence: TGTGCCTGGAGTTCCTACAGGGGTCTAGATGAAAAACTGTTTTTT.